This T cell receptor (beta chain) was found in a study of cytomegalovirus exposure and HLA in healthy donors. TCRdb's copy holds only in-frame clones and misses some; the assay was immunoSEQ multiplex PCR. The sample includes about 160,000 clones, roughly 90% of them seen just once. This clone turned up a few times. Its antigen is as yet unknown. Study-level results: Most TCR sequences proved rare, with some public TCRs found in many donors. For cytomegalovirus status, the classifier reportedly gave diagnoses with high specificity and sensitivity.

The junction had 10 bases not matched to a gene; V was cut back by 1 base and J by 5 bases. CDR1 is SGHTA, CDR2 FQGNSA, per germline. The CDR3 covers 16 residues. Among the roughly 120 subjects of the validation cohort, separate from the roughly 670-subject first cohort, were the donors. Sequenced input: PBMCs. This sequence originates from a man aged 18-30 years in good health and CMV-seropositive. The genes are TRBV7-2 and TRBJ2-7, with TRBD2 matching 8 bases. The CDR3 DNA reads as TGTGCCAGCAGCTTAGGTAATCGCGGGAGGCAGAACGAGCAGTACTTC. This translates into CASSLGNRGRQNEQYF.